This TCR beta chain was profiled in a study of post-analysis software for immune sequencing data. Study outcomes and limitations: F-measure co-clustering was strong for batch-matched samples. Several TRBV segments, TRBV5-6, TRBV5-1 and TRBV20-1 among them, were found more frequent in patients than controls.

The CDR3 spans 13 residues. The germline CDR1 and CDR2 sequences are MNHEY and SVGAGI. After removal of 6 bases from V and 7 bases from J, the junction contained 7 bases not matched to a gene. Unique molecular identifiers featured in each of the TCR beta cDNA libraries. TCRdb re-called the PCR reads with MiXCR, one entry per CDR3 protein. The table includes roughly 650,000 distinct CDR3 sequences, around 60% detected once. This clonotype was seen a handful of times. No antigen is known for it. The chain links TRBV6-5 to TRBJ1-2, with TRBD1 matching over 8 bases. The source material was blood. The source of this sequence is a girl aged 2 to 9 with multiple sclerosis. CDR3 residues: CASRSTGEGGYTF. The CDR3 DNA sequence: TGTGCCAGCAGATCGACAGGGGAAGGTGGCTACACCTTC.